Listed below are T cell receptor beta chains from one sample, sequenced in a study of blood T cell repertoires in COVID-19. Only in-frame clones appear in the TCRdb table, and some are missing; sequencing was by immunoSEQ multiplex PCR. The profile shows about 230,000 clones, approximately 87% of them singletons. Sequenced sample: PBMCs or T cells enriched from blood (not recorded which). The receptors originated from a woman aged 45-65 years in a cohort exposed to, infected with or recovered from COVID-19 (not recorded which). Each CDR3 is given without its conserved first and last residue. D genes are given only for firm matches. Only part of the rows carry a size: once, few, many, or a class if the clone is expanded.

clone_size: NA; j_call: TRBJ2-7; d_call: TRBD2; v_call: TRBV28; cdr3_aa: ASSLGGAEQY
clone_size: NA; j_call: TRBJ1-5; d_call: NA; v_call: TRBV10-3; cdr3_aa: AISETGQQDQPQH
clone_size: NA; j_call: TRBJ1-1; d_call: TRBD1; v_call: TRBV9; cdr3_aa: ASSATGGNTEAF
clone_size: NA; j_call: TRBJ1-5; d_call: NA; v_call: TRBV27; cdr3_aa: ASRPMGGASNQPQH
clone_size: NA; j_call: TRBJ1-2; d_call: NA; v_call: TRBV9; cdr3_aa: ASSVGHAGGYT
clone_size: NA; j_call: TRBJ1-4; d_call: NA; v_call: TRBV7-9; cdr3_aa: ATQPPGATNEKLF
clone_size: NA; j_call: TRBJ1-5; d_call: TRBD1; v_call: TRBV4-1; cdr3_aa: ASSLSQGASQPQH
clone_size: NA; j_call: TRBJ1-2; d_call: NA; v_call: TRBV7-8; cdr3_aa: ASSLARLSGYT
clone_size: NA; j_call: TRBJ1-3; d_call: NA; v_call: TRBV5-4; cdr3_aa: ASSLERGSGAIY
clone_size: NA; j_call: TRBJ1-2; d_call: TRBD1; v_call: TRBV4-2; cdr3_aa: ASSQDHRGGYT
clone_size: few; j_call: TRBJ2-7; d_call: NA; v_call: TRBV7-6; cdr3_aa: ASSLIGDYEQY
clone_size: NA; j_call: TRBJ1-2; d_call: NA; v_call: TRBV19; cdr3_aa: ASTNLREPLYGYT
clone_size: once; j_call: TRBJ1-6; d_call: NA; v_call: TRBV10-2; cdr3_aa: ASSESLGRGLPLH
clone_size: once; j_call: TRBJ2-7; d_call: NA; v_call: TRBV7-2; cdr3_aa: ASSFQGTYEQY
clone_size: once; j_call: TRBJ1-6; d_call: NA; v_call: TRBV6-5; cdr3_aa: ASSLSRSDSPLH
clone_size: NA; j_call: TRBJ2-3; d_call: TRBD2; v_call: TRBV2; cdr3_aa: ASTRGTSSTDTQY
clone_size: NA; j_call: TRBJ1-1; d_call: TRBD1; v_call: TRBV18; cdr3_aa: ASSPRVGGGDTEAF
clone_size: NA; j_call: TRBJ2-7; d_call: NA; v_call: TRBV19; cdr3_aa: ASSKSQGFGYEQY
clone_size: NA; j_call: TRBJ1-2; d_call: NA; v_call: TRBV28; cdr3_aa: ASSLTDLYGYT
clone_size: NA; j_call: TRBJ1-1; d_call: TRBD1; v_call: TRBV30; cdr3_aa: AWSVQGDVAF
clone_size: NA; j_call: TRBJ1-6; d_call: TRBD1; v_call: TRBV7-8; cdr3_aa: ASSSTGQSYNSPLH
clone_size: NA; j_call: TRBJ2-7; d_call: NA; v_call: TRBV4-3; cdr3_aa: ASSQDWEAEQY
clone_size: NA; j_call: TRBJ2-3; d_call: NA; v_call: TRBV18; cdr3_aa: ASSRGGQDLYTQY
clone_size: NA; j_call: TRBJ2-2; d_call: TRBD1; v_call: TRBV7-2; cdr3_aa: ASSLEGAAGTGELF
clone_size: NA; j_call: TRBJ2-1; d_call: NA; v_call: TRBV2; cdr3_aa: ASSVRGITDEQF
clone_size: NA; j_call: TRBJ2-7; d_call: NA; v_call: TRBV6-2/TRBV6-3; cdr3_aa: ASSTPSRGGYEQY
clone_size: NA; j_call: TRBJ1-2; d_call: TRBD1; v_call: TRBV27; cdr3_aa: ASSLSVGQGPNYGYT
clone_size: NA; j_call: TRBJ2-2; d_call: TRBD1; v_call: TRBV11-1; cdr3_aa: ASSPGRGQGTGELF
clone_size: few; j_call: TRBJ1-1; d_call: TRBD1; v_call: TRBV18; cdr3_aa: ASSPRQGTEAF
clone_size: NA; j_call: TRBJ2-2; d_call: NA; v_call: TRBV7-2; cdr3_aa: ASSPDWRGNTGELF
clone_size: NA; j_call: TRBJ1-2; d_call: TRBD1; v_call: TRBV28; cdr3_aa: ASRTGAQINYGYT
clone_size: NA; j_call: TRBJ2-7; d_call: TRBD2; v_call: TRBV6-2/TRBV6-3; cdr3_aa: ASSSVAGGYEQY
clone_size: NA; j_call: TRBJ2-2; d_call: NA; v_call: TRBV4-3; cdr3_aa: ASSQVYTGELF